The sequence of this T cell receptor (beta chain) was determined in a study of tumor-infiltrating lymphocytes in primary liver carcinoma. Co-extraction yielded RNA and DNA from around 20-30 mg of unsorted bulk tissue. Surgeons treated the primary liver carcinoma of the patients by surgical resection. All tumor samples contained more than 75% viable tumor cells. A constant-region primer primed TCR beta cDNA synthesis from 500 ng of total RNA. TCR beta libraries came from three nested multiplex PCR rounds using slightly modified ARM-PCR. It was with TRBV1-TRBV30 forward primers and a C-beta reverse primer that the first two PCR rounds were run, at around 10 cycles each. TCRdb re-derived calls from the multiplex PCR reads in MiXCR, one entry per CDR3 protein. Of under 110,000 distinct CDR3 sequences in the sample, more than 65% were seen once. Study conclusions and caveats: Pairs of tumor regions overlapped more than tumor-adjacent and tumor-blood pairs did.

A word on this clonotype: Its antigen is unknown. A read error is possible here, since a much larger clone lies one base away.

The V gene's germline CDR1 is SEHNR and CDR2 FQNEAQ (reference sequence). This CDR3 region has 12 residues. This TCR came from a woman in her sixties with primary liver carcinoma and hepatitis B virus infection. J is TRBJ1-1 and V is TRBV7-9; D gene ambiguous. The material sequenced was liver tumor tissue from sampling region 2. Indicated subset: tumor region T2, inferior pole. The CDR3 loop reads CTSSLVEAEAFF. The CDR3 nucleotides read TGTACCAGCAGCTTAGTGGAGGCTGAAGCTTTCTTT.